This T cell receptor beta chain came from a study of cytomegalovirus exposure and HLA in healthy donors. V was shortened by 0 bases and J by 6 bases, with 15 bases between the two germline ends. Looked up from germline, CDR1 is SGHRS and CDR2 is YFSETQ. This CDR3 is 15 amino acids long. The protocol was immunoSEQ multiplex PCR, while the TCRdb copy is restricted to in-frame clones and leaves out a portion. The table shows 190,000 or so clones, with approximately 83% occurring only once. The genes are TRBV5-1 and TRBJ1-2, with a tentative D call TRBD1 (5 bases). The sample comprised PBMCs. The clonotype comes from a woman under 30 in good health and CMV-seropositive. CDR3 nucleotides: TGCGCCAGCAGCTTGGGGGTCAGGGAAGGAGATGGCTACACCTTC. Translating gives CASSLGVREGDGYTF. Variable domain in full (rest from reference TRBV5-1 and TRBJ1-2): KAGVTQTPRYLIKTRGQQVTLSCSPISGHRSVSWYQQTPGQGLQFLFEYFSETQRNKGNFPGRFSGRQFSNSRSEMNVSTLELGDSALYLCASSLGVREGDGYTFGSGTRLTVV.